One and the same sample provided the 29 T cell receptor beta chains below, sequenced in a study of CD8+ T cells in alopecia areata (dated 2018 in TCRdb). What this sample's time point label stands for: more than 3 weeks on oral tofacitinib. The intended sense of this specimen's treatment or condition label: oral pan-JAK inhibitor, 5-10 mg twice daily. The protocol used for the library was the immunoSEQ multiplex PCR assay. RNA was extracted from all samples and reverse transcribed into cDNA as template for TCR sequencing. TCRdb took this table from immuneACCESS and kept in-frame rearrangements with V and J called. Such tables lack part of the clones; where checked against another copy, unresolved V genes explain under half of the gap, and the rest is unexplained. Counted in this sample were under 250,000 clones; approximately 57% of them appeared once. The ten largest make up approximately 1.4% of the sample.

The sequences come from CD4+ T cells sorted from blood, collected at week 4, from a patient treated with tofacitinib. Receptors originate from a human donor with alopecia areata.

The J gene is TRBJ2-1, the V gene TRBV29-1; weak D call: TRBD1 (6 bases). CDR1 and CDR2 from the germline V gene are SQVTM and ANQGSEA. This CDR3 contains 14 residues. The V end lost 5 bases, the J end lost 0 bases, and 11 bases lay between the germline ends. CDR3 bases: TGCAGCGTTTCAAGGGGGAGCTCCTACAATGAGCAGTTCTTC. Amino acids: CSVSRGSSYNEQFF.

The V call is TRBV5-6, the J call TRBJ1-2; D might be TRBD1 (5 bases). The CDR3 loop spans 14 amino acids. The germline V and J ends were trimmed by 5 bases and 0 bases, with 11 bases remaining between them. Germline loops: CDR1 SGHDT, CDR2 YYEEEE. The CDR3 spells CASRPGTPNYGYTF. The CDR3 DNA reads as TGTGCCAGCAGGCCCGGGACCCCTAACTATGGCTACACCTTC.

The count of this clone is one. The chain uses TRBV6-5 and TRBJ2-2; 8 bases are a match to TRBD2. Germline trimming cut 1 base from V and 7 bases from J; bases unmatched to any gene: 5. The CDR3 has 15 residues. CDR1 and CDR2 (germline): MNHEY, SVGAGI. DNA of the CDR3: TGTGCCAGCAGTTACTTAGCGGGGTATGGCGGGGAGCTGTTTTTT. Protein product: CASSYLAGYGGELFF.

The chain uses TRBV4-3 and TRBJ1-5; D gene uncertain. The V gene's germline CDR1 is LGHNA and CDR2 YSLEER. V lost 1 base and J lost 4, with 5 bases in between. The CDR3 totals 13 residues. This chain's CDR3 is CASSQAMNQPQHF. As DNA, the CDR3 is TGCGCCAGCAGCCAAGCCATGAATCAGCCCCAGCATTTT.

The chain joins TRBV10-3 to TRBJ2-3; possible D gene TRBD1, 5 bases. Germline CDR1 ENHRY, CDR2 SYGVKD. V lost 0 bases, J lost 6 bases, and 10 bases lay in between. The CDR3 runs 14 residues. The CDR3 region is CAISESHRTDTQYF. In DNA, the CDR3 is TGTGCCATCAGTGAGTCTCACAGGACGGATACGCAGTATTTT.

This chain links TRBV5-1 with TRBJ2-3; TRBD2 aligns across 8 bases. Germline CDR1 is SGHRS and CDR2 is YFSETQ. The CDR3 totals 15 residues. V lost 5 bases to trimming and J lost 3 bases; unmatched junction nucleotides: 8. The CDR3: CASRKAGARTDTQYF. The CDR3 DNA follows: TGCGCCAGCAGGAAAGCGGGGGCTCGTACAGATACGCAGTATTTT.

The sample holds a few counts of this clone. The J gene is TRBJ2-3, the V gene TRBV6-5; a weak D match, TRBD2 (6 bases). The V and J ends lost 1 base and 5 bases respectively, with 10 bases between them. In germline, CDR1 is MNHEY, CDR2 SVGAGI. CDR3 length: 14 residues. Here the CDR3 DNA reads TGTGCCAGCAGTTACTTGGGGGGAGGAGATACGCAGTATTTT. Translation: CASSYLGGGDTQYF.

This chain joins TRBV19 and TRBJ2-3; unclear D gene. The V and J ends lost 5 bases and 2 bases respectively, with 11 bases between them. The CDR3 sequence is 14 residues long. The germline gives CDR1 LNHDA, CDR2 SQIVND (reference sequence). The CDR3 nucleotides are TGTGCCAGTAGTTATCAGGCGAACACAGATACGCAGTATTTT. Amino acids: CASSYQANTDTQYF.

This clone showed up just a few times. The genes are TRBV11-2 and TRBJ2-2; 10 nucleotides align to TRBD2. There are 15 residues in the CDR3. Trimming cost V 5 bases and J 6 bases; bases outside gene matches: 6. Germline V gene lookup returns CDR1 SGHAT and CDR2 FQNNGV. The chain's CDR3 is CASSTQLAGSGELFF. The CDR3 bases are TGTGCCAGCAGCACTCAACTAGCGGGGTCCGGGGAGCTGTTTTTT.

This clone was seen only a few times. The V gene is TRBV29-1, the J gene TRBJ1-1; no clear D gene. V shed 0 bases and J shed 5 bases, with 10 bases lying between them. The CDR3 spans 13 residues. Germline CDR1 reads SQVTM; CDR2 reads ANQGSEA. The CDR3 reads CSVEEGSRTEAFF. The CDR3 DNA follows: TGCAGCGTTGAAGAAGGGAGTAGGACTGAAGCTTTCTTT.

The V gene is TRBV30, the J gene TRBJ2-7; TRBD2 agrees at 8 bases. J lost 3 bases, V lost 2 bases, and 0 bases had no gene match. The germline gives CDR1 GTSNPN, CDR2 SVGIG (reference sequence). This CDR3 spans 12 amino acids. The CDR3 DNA is TGTGCCTGGAGTCGGGGGGGCTACGAGCAGTACTTC. Amino acid sequence: CAWSRGGYEQYF. Full variable domain (outside the CDR3, taken from reference TRBV30 and TRBJ2-7): SQTIHQWPATLVQPVGSPLSLECTVEGTSNPNLYWYRQAAGRGLQLLFYSVGIGQISSEVPQNLSASRPQDRQFILSSKKLLLSDSGFYLCAWSRGGYEQYFGPGTRLTVT.

This rearrangement joins TRBV5-1 to TRBJ2-7, with 9 bases aligning to TRBD2. Germline V gene sequence: CDR1 SGHRS, CDR2 YFSETQ. The CDR3 sequence is 13 residues long. Unmatched junction bases numbered 0, after V lost 5 bases and J lost 0 bases. CDR3 in DNA: TGCGCCAGCAGTAGCGGGAGCTCCTACGAGCAGTACTTC. Protein product: CASSSGSSYEQYF.

The genes are TRBV7-8 and TRBJ1-6, with TRBD1 matching 8 bases. CDR3 length equals 14 residues. Trimming removed 5 bases from V and 8 bases from J; junction bases left unmatched: 5. Looked up from germline, CDR1 is SGHVS and CDR2 is FQNEAQ. CDR3 region: CASSLLDRDSPLHF. The CDR3 region has the DNA TGTGCCAGCAGCCTACTGGACAGGGATTCACCCCTCCACTTT. Using reference TRBV7-8 and TRBJ1-6 for the parts outside the CDR3, the full variable domain is GAGVSQSPRYKVAKRGQDVALRCDPISGHVSLFWYQQALGQGPEFLTYFQNEAQLDKSGLPSDRFFAERPEGSVSTLKIQRTQQEDSAVYLCASSLLDRDSPLHFGNGTRLTVT.

The chain combines TRBV6-1 with TRBJ2-3; 11 bases line up with TRBD2. The CDR3 extends over 15 amino acids. The V and J ends lost 3 bases and 7 bases, in that order; junction bases with no gene match: 6. Germline lookup yields CDR1 MNHNS and CDR2 SASEGT. CDR3 bases: TGTGCCAGCAGTGATCAGGCTAGCGGGGGGAATACGCAGTATTTT. Its translation: CASSDQASGGNTQYF.

Written as DNA, the CDR3 is TGCAGCGTTGACCCCGGGTCCGGCGGGGAGCTGTTTTTT. Protein sequence: CSVDPGSGGELFF. The rearrangement links TRBV29-1 to TRBJ2-2; D unclear. In germline, CDR1 is SQVTM, CDR2 ANQGSEA. The CDR3 has 13 residues. Trimming took 3 bases from V and 7 from J, leaving 12 bases between them.

In this sample, this clone turned up a few times. The chain combines TRBV7-2 with TRBJ2-1; D gene ambiguous. Trimming stripped 5 bases from V and 7 bases from J, with 18 bases between. This CDR3 has 15 amino acids. Germline assignment: CDR1 SGHTA and CDR2 FQGNSA. The DNA for the CDR3 is TGTGCCAGCAGCCCACCTCGCCGGATGGGGAATGAGCAGTTCTTC. Its protein product is CASSPPRRMGNEQFF.

In its sample, this clone was seen a few times. V is TRBV9 and J is TRBJ1-5; D unresolved. The germline gives CDR1 SGDLS, CDR2 YYNGEE. V lost 3 bases to trimming and J lost 6 bases, with 10 bases between them. The CDR3 spans 13 residues. CDR3 sequence: CASSEDETQPQHF. Written as DNA, the CDR3 is TGTGCCAGCAGCGAGGATGAGACTCAGCCCCAGCATTTT. The whole variable domain, filled in from reference TRBV9 and TRBJ1-5, reads DSGVTQTPKHLITATGQRVTLRCSPRSGDLSVYWYQQSLDQGLQFLIQYYNGEERAKGNILERFSAQQFPDLHSELNLSSLELGDSALYFCASSEDETQPQHFGDGTRLSIL.

The rearrangement links TRBV5-1 to TRBJ1-2, with 8 bases fitting TRBD1. The CDR3 contains 12 residues. Germline V gene data show CDR1 as SGHRS and CDR2 as YFSETQ. After removal of 0 bases from V and 10 bases from J, the junction contained 2 bases not matched to a gene. Here the CDR3 reads CASSLGTGFYTF. The DNA of the CDR3 is TGCGCCAGCAGCTTGGGGACAGGGTTCTACACCTTC.

V and J are TRBV4-1 and TRBJ2-2; unclear D gene. The CDR3 extends over 15 amino acids. The V gene lost 0 bases and the J gene lost 8 bases, with 13 bases spanning the gap. Looked up from germline, CDR1 is MGHRA and CDR2 is YSYEKL. The CDR3: CASSQDRSALGELFF. The CDR3, as DNA: TGCGCCAGCAGCCAAGATCGATCGGCCCTGGGGGAGCTGTTTTTT.

V and J are TRBV30 and TRBJ2-2; maybe TRBD2 (6 bases). The length of the CDR3 is 15 residues. Trimming stripped 3 bases from V and 6 bases from J, with 17 bases between. Germline assignment: CDR1 GTSNPN and CDR2 SVGIG (reference sequence). CDR3 sequence: CAWRLSGGAAGELFF. For the CDR3, the DNA is TGTGCCTGGAGACTTAGCGGCGGGGCCGCCGGGGAGCTGTTTTTT.

The chain couples TRBV29-1 to TRBJ2-1; 12 bases align to TRBD1. V trimming: 0 bases; J trimming: 9 bases; junction bases outside the gene matches: 6. CDR3 length: 15 residues. Looked up from germline, CDR1 is SQVTM and CDR2 is ANQGSEA. The DNA of the CDR3 is TGCAGCGTTGAAGACTGGGGACAGGGGGCGTCTGAGCAGTTCTTC. Translated, it gives CSVEDWGQGASEQFF.

This clone has at least ten counts. The genes are TRBV6-1 and TRBJ2-3; D is undetermined. Trimming left V 0 bases short and J 3 bases short, with 7 bases between. The CDR3 sequence is 14 residues long. CDR1 and CDR2 from the germline V gene are MNHNS and SASEGT. CDR3 DNA sequence: TGTGCCAGCAGTGAAGCAACAAAGACAGATACGCAGTATTTT. Residues: CASSEATKTDTQYF.

The V call is TRBV27, the J call TRBJ1-4; TRBD1 is a possible D gene (5 bases). V lost 2 bases and J lost 2, with 9 bases in between. CDR3 length: 15 residues. CDR1 is MNHEY, CDR2 SMNVEV, per germline (reference sequence). In DNA form, the CDR3 reads TGTGCCAGCAGTTTAAGGGGTTCGACTAATGAAAAACTGTTTTTT. It translates to CASSLRGSTNEKLFF.

This clone has just a few counts. This chain uses TRBV29-1 with TRBJ2-1; 13 bases agree with TRBD2. The CDR3 has 12 amino acids. V was clipped by 7 bases and J by 9 bases; unmatched bases: 3. Germline V CDR1 and CDR2: SQVTM, ANQGSEA. The CDR3: CSGGLAGSEQFF. The DNA of the CDR3 is TGCAGCGGGGGACTAGCGGGGAGTGAGCAGTTCTTC.

The chain combines TRBV25-1 with TRBJ1-2; D is ambiguous. This CDR3 is 14 amino acids long. CDR1 and CDR2 (germline): MGHDK, SYGVNS. V was trimmed by 4 bases and J by 3 bases, leaving 12 bases between them. CDR3 nucleotides: TGTGCCAGCAGTGGCGACCCGGGCCACTATGGCTACACCTTC. Translated, it gives CASSGDPGHYGYTF.

This clone was seen a few times. The chain links TRBV6-6 to TRBJ2-1; no definite D call. V was trimmed by 2 bases and J by 4 bases, leaving 9 bases between them. Germline V gene lookup returns CDR1 MNHNY and CDR2 SVGAGI (reference sequence). The CDR3 covers 14 residues. The CDR3 region is CASSYGGQYNEQFF. CDR3 DNA sequence: TGTGCCAGCAGTTACGGTGGGCAGTACAATGAGCAGTTCTTC.

CDR3 sequence: CASSQESGSTYEQYF. The DNA of the CDR3 is TGCGCCAGCAGCCAAGAATCGGGGTCGACCTACGAGCAGTACTTC. V and J are TRBV4-3 and TRBJ2-7; tentatively, D is TRBD2 (5 bases). The CDR3 runs 15 residues. With 0 bases removed from V and 2 bases from J, the gap between germline ends came to 11 bases. In germline, CDR1 is LGHNA, CDR2 YSLEER.

CDR3 nucleotide sequence: TGCAGCGTAACAACGATTGAGACCCAGTACTTC. It specifies CSVTTIETQYF. The chain carries TRBV29-1 and TRBJ2-5; D gene uncertain. Between the trimmed V and J ends, which lost 6 bases and 5 bases, there was a span of 10 bases. The CDR3 loop spans 11 amino acids. Per germline, CDR1 SQVTM and CDR2 ANQGSEA.

This clone was detected only once. The chain links TRBV6-1 to TRBJ1-2; 8 nucleotides align to TRBD1. The CDR3 is 13 residues long. The germline V gene encodes CDR1 MNHNS and CDR2 SASEGT. Germline trimming cut 0 bases from V and 8 bases from J; bases unmatched to any gene: 2. CDR3 sequence: CASSEAPGGGYTF. The CDR3 region has the DNA TGTGCCAGCAGTGAAGCGCCAGGGGGCGGCTACACCTTC.